A single sample gave rise to the 22 T cell receptor beta chains below, sequenced in a study of beta chain features in type 1 diabetes. The authors reverse transcribed all of the isolated RNA, so sequencing captured expressed TCRB transcripts. The repertoire was sequenced with immunoSEQ multiplex PCR; TCRdb's copy has only in-frame clones and lacks some. The table shows hundreds of thousands of clones, with approximately 10% occurring only once. Sequencing was done on a sample of naive CD4+ T cells from blood. The receptor source for this set is a woman between 18 and 29 years old in good health.

The chain couples TRBV18 to TRBJ2-1, with D uncertain. Germline CDR1 KGHSH, CDR2 LQKENI. Trimming stripped 2 bases from V and 3 bases from J, with 17 bases between. The CDR3 extends over 17 amino acids. The DNA for the CDR3 is TGTGCCAGCTCACCAGTAACCGGGCGGTGGGGCTACAATGAGCAGTTCTTC. This codes for CASSPVTGRWGYNEQFF.

The genes are TRBV6-5 and TRBJ2-5; maybe TRBD2 (5 bases). The CDR3 is 13 residues long. CDR1 is MNHEY and CDR2 is SVGAGI in the germline V gene. V lost 5 bases to trimming and J lost 5 bases, with 12 bases between them. For the CDR3, the DNA is TGTGCCAGCAGTATGCGGGCCGGGGAGACCCAGTACTTC. Its translation is CASSMRAGETQYF.

About this clone itself: Other DNA sequences from this sample encode an identical CDR3 as well. The chain joins TRBV5-1 to TRBJ2-3; 9 bases map to TRBD1. J gave up 3 bases and V 2 bases, and 1 base lay outside the gene matches. The germline gives CDR1 SGHRS, CDR2 YFSETQ. The CDR3 contains 14 residues. The DNA for the CDR3 is TGCGCCAGCAGCTTACAGGGGGCAACAGATACGCAGTATTTT. Amino acid sequence: CASSLQGATDTQYF.

The rearrangement links TRBV2 to TRBJ2-5; D is ambiguous. There are 14 residues in the CDR3. The germline gives CDR1 SNHLY, CDR2 FYNNEI. With 8 bases removed from V and 1 base from J, the gap between germline ends came to 14 bases. The CDR3 DNA sequence: TGTGCCAGCTCTGATATCGGAGTCCAAGAGACCCAGTACTTC. Translating it yields CASSDIGVQETQYF.

Turning to this clone: This CDR3 is also generated by other DNA sequences in the sample. The chain employs TRBV5-4 and TRBJ1-6; maybe TRBD1 (5 bases). Trimming stripped 0 bases from V and 5 bases from J, with 6 bases between. Germline values: CDR1 SGHNT, CDR2 YYREEE (reference sequence). The CDR3 contains 14 residues. The CDR3 sequence is CASSLGQNNSPLHF. Written as DNA, the CDR3 is TGTGCCAGCAGCTTGGGACAGAATAATTCACCCCTCCACTTT. The complete variable domain, with remaining parts taken from reference TRBV5-4 and TRBJ1-6, reads ETGVTQSPTHLIKTRGQQVTLRCSSQSGHNTVSWYQQALGQGPQFIFQYYREEENGRGNFPPRFSGLQFPNYSSELNVNALELDDSALYLCASSLGQNNSPLHFGNGTRLTVT.

The J gene is TRBJ2-3, the V gene TRBV13; the D is unclear. CDR1 and CDR2 from the germline V gene are PRHDT and FYEKMQ (reference sequence). The V and J ends lost 0 bases and 3 bases respectively, with 7 bases between them. CDR3 length: 14 amino acids. For the CDR3, the DNA is TGTGCCAGCAGCTTAGGTGCTAGTACAGATACGCAGTATTTT. This encodes CASSLGASTDTQYF.

The chain employs TRBV5-1 and TRBJ2-1, with TRBD2 matching over 8 bases. Unmatched junction bases numbered 9, after V lost 4 bases and J lost 6 bases. The germline CDR1 and CDR2 sequences are SGHRS and YFSETQ. The CDR3 consists of 15 residues. Written as DNA, the CDR3 is TGCGCCAGCAGCCTTTTAGCGGGGACCCTCAATGAGCAGTTCTTC. It codes for CASSLLAGTLNEQFF.

The V gene is TRBV4-1, the J gene TRBJ1-3; D unresolved. This CDR3 has 15 amino acids. V was shortened by 6 bases and J by 0 bases, with 12 bases between the two germline ends. Per germline, CDR1 MGHRA and CDR2 YSYEKL. The CDR3 DNA is TGCGCCAGCAGTCGCGACGGACCCTCTGGAAACACCATATATTTT. Its translation is CASSRDGPSGNTIYF.

The CDR3 sequence is CASSPDGRSNQPQHF. For the CDR3, the DNA is TGTGCCAGCAGCCCTGACGGGAGAAGCAATCAGCCCCAGCATTTT. The chain is built from TRBV7-9 and TRBJ1-5; D gene uncertain. The CDR3 extends over 15 amino acids. Germline V CDR1 and CDR2: SEHNR, FQNEAQ (reference sequence). Trimming pared 5 bases from V and 1 base from J, leaving 12 bases between.

This clone was observed a few times. The CDR3 reads CASSQPRQGPPYGYTF. CDR3 sequence (DNA): TGCGCCAGCAGCCAACCTCGACAGGGTCCTCCTTATGGCTACACCTTC. The J gene is TRBJ1-2, the V gene TRBV4-1; TRBD1 matches 7 bases. The CDR3 sequence is 16 residues long. The germline V gene has CDR1 MGHRA and CDR2 YSYEKL. V lost 2 bases to trimming and J lost 5 bases; unmatched junction nucleotides: 11.

V usage is TRBV23-1 and J usage is TRBJ2-7, with 7 nucleotides matching TRBD2. TRBV23-1 belongs to the ORF category, with a function that is uncertain. CDR3 size: 17 residues. J gave up 0 bases and V 4 bases, and 12 bases lay outside the gene matches. CDR3 loop: CASSPEIGGGSSYEQYV. The CDR3 coding sequence is TGCGCCAGCAGTCCCGAAATCGGCGGGGGAAGCTCCTACGAGCAGTACGTC.

This clone was seen more than once but under ten times. The chain links TRBV18 to TRBJ2-5, with 8 nucleotides matching TRBD2. The CDR3 totals 15 residues. V was clipped by 5 bases and J by 2 bases; unmatched bases: 7. Germline V gene lookup returns CDR1 KGHSH and CDR2 LQKENI. CDR3 loop: CASSARAGAQETQYF. The DNA for the CDR3 is TGTGCCAGCTCAGCCAGAGCGGGAGCGCAAGAGACCCAGTACTTC.

This clone has a handful of counts. CDR3 DNA: TGTGCCAGCAGCTTTAGGGTCGGGGATGAGCAGTTCTTC. Its protein product is CASSFRVGDEQFF. The chain has TRBV7-2 and TRBJ2-1; TRBD2 might be the D (5 bases). The CDR3 runs 13 residues. Trimming took 3 bases from V and 8 from J, leaving 11 bases between them. Germline values: CDR1 SGHTA, CDR2 FQGNSA.

The chain combines TRBV7-9 with TRBJ1-1; D unresolved. The ends were cut back, 5 bases at V and 1 base at J, with 8 bases in the middle. The CDR3 contains 13 residues. Germline CDR1 reads SEHNR; CDR2 reads FQNEAQ (reference sequence). The CDR3 coding sequence is TGTGCCAGCAGCCTGCGACCGAACACTGAAGCTTTCTTT. Amino acids: CASSLRPNTEAFF.

The chain has TRBV7-2 and TRBJ1-5; D gene unclear. Germline V gene lookup returns CDR1 SGHTA and CDR2 FQGNSA. Trimming removed 5 bases from V and 1 base from J, with 12 bases in between. CDR3 length equals 15 residues. CDR3 protein: CASSPRSGSNQPQHF. The DNA for the CDR3 is TGTGCCAGCAGCCCGAGGTCGGGGAGCAATCAGCCCCAGCATTTT.

V gene TRBV7-8 combines with J gene TRBJ1-1; 7 bases line up with TRBD1. V trimming: 8 bases; J trimming: 3 bases; junction bases outside the gene matches: 6. CDR1 is SGHVS, CDR2 FQNEAQ, per germline. This CDR3 spans 13 amino acids. CDR3 region: CASVTGVHTEAFF. In DNA form, the CDR3 reads TGTGCCAGCGTAACAGGGGTACACACTGAAGCTTTCTTT.

This clone was picked up a small number of times. The genes are TRBV18 and TRBJ2-7, with 10 positions matching TRBD1. Germline CDR1 reads KGHSH; CDR2 reads LQKENI. The V segment lost 6 bases and the J segment 0 bases; nucleotides outside the gene matches: 5. This CDR3 has 15 residues. The CDR3 loop reads CASSQGQGSSYEQYV. CDR3 DNA sequence: TGTGCCAGCTCCCAGGGACAGGGGAGCTCCTACGAGCAGTACGTC.

This clone was counted a few times. The chain carries TRBV10-3 and TRBJ2-1, with 9 bases lining up with TRBD2. The V gene end was trimmed by 6 bases and the J gene end by 6 bases; junction bases not matched to a gene: 9. The CDR3 consists of 15 residues. Germline V CDR1 and CDR2: ENHRY, SYGVKD. The CDR3 coding sequence is TGTGCCATCAGAAGTCTAGCGGGAAATGGCAATGAGCAGTTCTTC. This translates into CAIRSLAGNGNEQFF.

The V call is TRBV9, the J call TRBJ2-1; 10 positions match TRBD2. J lost 8 bases, V lost 0 bases, and 5 bases had no gene match. Germline loops: CDR1 SGDLS, CDR2 YYNGEE. CDR3 length: 15 residues. The CDR3 DNA reads TGTGCCAGCAGCGTAGCTAGCGGGAGAGGCTATGAGCAGTTCTTC. Its translation is CASSVASGRGYEQFF.

This chain joins TRBV15 and TRBJ2-3; D is possibly TRBD2 (6 bases). V dropped 0 bases and J dropped 4 bases, with 17 bases sitting between them. Germline values: CDR1 LNHNV, CDR2 YYDKDF (reference sequence). The CDR3 is 17 residues long. The CDR3 loop is CATSRDIWGERADTQYF. The CDR3 coding sequence is TGTGCCACCAGCAGAGATATTTGGGGGGAAAGGGCAGATACGCAGTATTTT. Drawing the rest from reference TRBV15 and TRBJ2-3, the complete variable domain is DAMVIQNPRYQVTQFGKPVTLSCSQTLNHNVMYWYQQKSSQAPKLLFHYYDKDFNNEADTPDNFQSRRPNTSFCFLDIRSPGLGDTAMYLCATSRDIWGERADTQYFGPGTRLTVL.

This clone was picked up a small number of times. This chain uses TRBV7-3 with TRBJ2-1; 8 bases agree with TRBD2. V shed 0 bases, J shed 2 bases, and the junction held 9 bases outside the gene matches. Germline V CDR1 and CDR2: SGHTA, FQGTGA. CDR3 length: 18 amino acids. Here the CDR3 reads CASSLTRDSGKAYNEQFF. In DNA form, the CDR3 reads TGTGCCAGCAGCTTAACCCGAGATAGCGGGAAGGCCTACAATGAGCAGTTCTTC.

V is TRBV7-9 and J is TRBJ1-3; D is possibly TRBD1 (6 bases). This CDR3 contains 15 residues. The V end lost 5 bases, the J end lost 1 base, and 12 bases lay between the germline ends. The V gene's germline CDR1 is SEHNR and CDR2 FQNEAQ (reference sequence). The CDR3 spells CASSRSTGSGNTIYF. The CDR3, as DNA: TGTGCCAGCAGCCGATCTACAGGGTCTGGAAACACCATATATTTT.